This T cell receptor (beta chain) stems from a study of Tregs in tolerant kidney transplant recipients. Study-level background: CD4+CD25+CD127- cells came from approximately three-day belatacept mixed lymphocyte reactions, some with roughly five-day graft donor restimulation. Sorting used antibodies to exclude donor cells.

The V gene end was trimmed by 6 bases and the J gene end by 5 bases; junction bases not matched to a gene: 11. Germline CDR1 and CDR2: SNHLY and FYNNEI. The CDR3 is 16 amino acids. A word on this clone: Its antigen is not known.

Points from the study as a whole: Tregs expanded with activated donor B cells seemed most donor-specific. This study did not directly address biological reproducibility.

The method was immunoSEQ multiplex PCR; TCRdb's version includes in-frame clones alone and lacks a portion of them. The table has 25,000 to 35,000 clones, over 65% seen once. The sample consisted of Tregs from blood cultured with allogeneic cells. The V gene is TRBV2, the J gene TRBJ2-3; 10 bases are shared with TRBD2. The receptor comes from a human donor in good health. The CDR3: CASSPGLAVGEDTQYF. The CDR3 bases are TGTGCCAGCAGCCCAGGACTAGCGGTGGGGGAAGATACGCAGTATTTT.